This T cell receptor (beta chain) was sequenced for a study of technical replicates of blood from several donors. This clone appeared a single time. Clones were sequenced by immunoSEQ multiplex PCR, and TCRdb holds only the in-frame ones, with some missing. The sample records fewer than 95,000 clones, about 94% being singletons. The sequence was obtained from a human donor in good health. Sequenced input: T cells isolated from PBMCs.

The CDR3 loop is CASSPGLIKNIQYF. Here the CDR3 DNA reads TGTGCCAGCAGCCCCGGACTGATCAAAAACATTCAGTACTTC. The genes are TRBV28 and TRBJ2-4; maybe TRBD2 (5 bases). The germline CDR1 and CDR2 sequences are MDHEN and SYDVKM. Trimming removed 6 bases from V and 3 bases from J, with 12 bases in between. CDR3 length: 14 amino acids.